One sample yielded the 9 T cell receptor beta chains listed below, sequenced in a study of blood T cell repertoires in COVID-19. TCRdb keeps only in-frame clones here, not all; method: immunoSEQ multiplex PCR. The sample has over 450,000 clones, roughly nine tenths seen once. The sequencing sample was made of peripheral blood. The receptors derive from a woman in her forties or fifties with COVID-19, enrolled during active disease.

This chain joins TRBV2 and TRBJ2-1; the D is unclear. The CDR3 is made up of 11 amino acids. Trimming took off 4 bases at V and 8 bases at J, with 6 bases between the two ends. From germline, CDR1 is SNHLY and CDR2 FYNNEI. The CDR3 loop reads CASSVSDEQFF. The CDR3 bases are TGTGCCAGCAGTGTCTCCGATGAGCAGTTCTTC.

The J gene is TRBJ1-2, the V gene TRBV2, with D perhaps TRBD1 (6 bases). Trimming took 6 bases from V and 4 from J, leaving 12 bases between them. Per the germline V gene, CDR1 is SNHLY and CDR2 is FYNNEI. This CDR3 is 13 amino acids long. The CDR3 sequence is CASRVSGVYGYTF. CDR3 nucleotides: TGTGCCAGCAGGGTATCAGGGGTCTATGGCTACACCTTC. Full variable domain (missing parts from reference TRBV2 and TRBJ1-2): EPEVTQTPSHQVTQMGQEVILRCVPISNHLYFYWYRQILGQKVEFLVSFYNNEISEKSEIFDDQFSVERPDGSNFTLKIRSTKLEDSAMYFCASRVSGVYGYTFGSGTRLTVV.

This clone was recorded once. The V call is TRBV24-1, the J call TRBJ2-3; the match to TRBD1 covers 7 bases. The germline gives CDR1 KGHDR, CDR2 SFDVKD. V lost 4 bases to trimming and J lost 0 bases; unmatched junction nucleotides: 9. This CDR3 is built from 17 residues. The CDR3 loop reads CATSEPGDRVSTDTQYF. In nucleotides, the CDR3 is TGTGCCACCAGTGAACCGGGCGACAGGGTGAGCACAGATACGCAGTATTTT.

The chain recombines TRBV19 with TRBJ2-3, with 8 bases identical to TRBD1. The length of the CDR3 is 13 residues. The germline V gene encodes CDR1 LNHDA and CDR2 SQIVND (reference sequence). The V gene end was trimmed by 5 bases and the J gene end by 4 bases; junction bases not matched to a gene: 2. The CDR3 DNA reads TGTGCCAGTAGTGGACAGGGTGCAGATACGCAGTATTTT. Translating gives CASSGQGADTQYF. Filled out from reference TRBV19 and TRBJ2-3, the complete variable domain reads DGGITQSPKYLFRKEGQNVTLSCEQNLNHDAMYWYRQDPGQGLRLIYYSQIVNDFQKGDIAEGYSVSREKKESFPLTVTSAQKNPTAFYLCASSGQGADTQYFGPGTRLTVL.

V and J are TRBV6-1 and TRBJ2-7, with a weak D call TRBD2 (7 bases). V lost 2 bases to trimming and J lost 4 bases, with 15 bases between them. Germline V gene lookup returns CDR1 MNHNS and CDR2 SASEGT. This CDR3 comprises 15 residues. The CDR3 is CASSENGGGPYEQYF. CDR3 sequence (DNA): TGTGCCAGCAGTGAAAATGGGGGGGGGCCGTACGAGCAGTACTTC.

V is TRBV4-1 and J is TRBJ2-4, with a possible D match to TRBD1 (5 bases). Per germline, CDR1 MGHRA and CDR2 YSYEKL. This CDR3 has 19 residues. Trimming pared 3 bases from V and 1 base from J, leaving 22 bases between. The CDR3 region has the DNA TGCGCCAGCAGCCAGATACAGGTTCGAGAATATGGGGCCAAAAACATTCAGTACTTC. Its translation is CASSQIQVREYGAKNIQYF.

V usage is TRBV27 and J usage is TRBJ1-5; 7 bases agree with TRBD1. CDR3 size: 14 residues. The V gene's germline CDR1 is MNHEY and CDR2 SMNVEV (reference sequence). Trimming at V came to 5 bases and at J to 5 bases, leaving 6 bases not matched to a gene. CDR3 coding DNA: TGTGCCAGCAGTCGTGGGACAGATTATCAGCCCCAGCATTTT. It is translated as CASSRGTDYQPQHF.

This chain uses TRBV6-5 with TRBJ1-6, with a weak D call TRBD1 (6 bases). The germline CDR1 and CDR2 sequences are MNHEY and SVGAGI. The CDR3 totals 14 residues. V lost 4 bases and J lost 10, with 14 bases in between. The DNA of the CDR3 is TGTGCCAGCAGTTCAACAGGGACCCACTCACCCCTCCACTTT. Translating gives CASSSTGTHSPLHF.

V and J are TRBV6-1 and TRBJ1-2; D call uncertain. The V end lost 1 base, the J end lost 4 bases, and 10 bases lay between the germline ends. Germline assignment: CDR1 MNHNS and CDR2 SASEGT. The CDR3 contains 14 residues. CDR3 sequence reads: CASSEEAPGYGYTF. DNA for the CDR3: TGTGCCAGCAGTGAAGAAGCCCCGGGCTATGGCTACACCTTC.